This passage covers 3 T cell receptor beta chains from one sample sequenced in a study of quantifying T cell responses using KT2 cells. For the study at large: RNA was reverse transcribed with TCR alpha and beta constant-region primers.

Each cDNA got a UMI-containing oligo ligated at its 3' end. First-round PCR used about 4 cycles and beta primers RC1.1 and RC1.2 covering TRBC1 and TRBC2. MiXCR was run by TCRdb on the UMI-ligation and nested PCR reads, yielding one entry per CDR3 protein. This table has fewer than 45,000 distinct CDR3 sequences, about a sixth appearing once. Sequencing was done on a sample of PBMCs spiked with cells of the T cell clone KT2. Receptors were obtained from a human donor.

This clonotype was recorded many times. The J gene is TRBJ2-5, the V gene TRBV29-1; D is ambiguous. The CDR3 sequence is 10 residues long. Trimming removed 0 bases at V and 5 bases at J, with 1 base between. Germline V gene lookup returns CDR1 SQVTM and CDR2 ANQGSEA. CDR3 amino acids: CSVEEETQYF. CDR3 coding DNA: TGCAGCGTTGAAGAGGAGACCCAGTACTTC.

The V and J genes are TRBV28 and TRBJ2-3; TRBD1 is a possible D gene (6 bases). This CDR3 has 11 amino acids. CDR1 and CDR2 (germline): MDHEN, SYDVKM. V shed 5 bases and J shed 10 bases, with 10 bases lying between them. CDR3 residues: CASSAGVAQYF. The CDR3 bases are TGTGCCAGCAGTGCAGGGGTGGCGCAGTATTTT.

J is TRBJ2-7 and V is TRBV20-1; 11 positions agree with TRBD2. Unmatched junction bases numbered 10, after V lost 6 bases and J lost 3 bases. Germline V lookup: CDR1 DFQATT, CDR2 SNEGSKA (reference sequence). The CDR3 covers 15 residues. CDR3 sequence reads: CSALSGTSGYYEQYF. The CDR3 region has the DNA TGCAGTGCCCTAAGTGGGACTAGCGGCTACTACGAGCAGTACTTC.